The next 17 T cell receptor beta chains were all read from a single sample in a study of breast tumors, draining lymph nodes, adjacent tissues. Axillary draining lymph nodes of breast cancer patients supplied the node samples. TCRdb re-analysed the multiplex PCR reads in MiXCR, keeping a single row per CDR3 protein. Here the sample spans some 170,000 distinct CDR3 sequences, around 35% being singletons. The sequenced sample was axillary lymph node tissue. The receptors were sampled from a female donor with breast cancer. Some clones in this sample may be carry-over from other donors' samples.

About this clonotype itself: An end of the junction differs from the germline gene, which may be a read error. The CDR3 bases are TGTACCAGCAGCTCGGACTCTACAGATACGCAGTATTTT. Translation: CTSSSDSTDTQYF. The J gene is TRBJ2-3, the V gene TRBV7-3, with D possibly being TRBD2 (5 bases). This CDR3 comprises 13 residues. Germline CDR1 and CDR2: SGHTA and FQGTGA. Using reference TRBV7-3 and TRBJ2-3 for the parts outside the CDR3, the full variable domain is GAGVSQTPSNKVTEKGKYVELRCDPISGHTALYWYRQSLGQGPEFLIYFQGTGAADDSGLPNDRFFAVRPEGSVSTLKIQRTERGDSAVYLCTSSSDSTDTQYFGPGTRLTVL.

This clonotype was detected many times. This CDR3 is CSAFSGGTTRYQETQYF. The CDR3 DNA is TGCAGTGCTTTTAGCGGGGGAACGACCCGGTACCAAGAGACCCAGTACTTC. This chain connects TRBV20-1 to TRBJ2-5; TRBD2 matches at 9 bases. V dropped 5 bases and J dropped 0; count of bases not matched to a gene: 13. The CDR3 spans 17 residues. Germline values: CDR1 DFQATT, CDR2 SNEGSKA (reference sequence).

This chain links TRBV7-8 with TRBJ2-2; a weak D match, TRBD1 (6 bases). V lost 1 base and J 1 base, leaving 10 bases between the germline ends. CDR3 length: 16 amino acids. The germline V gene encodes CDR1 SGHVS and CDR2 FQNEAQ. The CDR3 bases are TGTGCCAGCAGCTTAGTACGGACAGAGAACACCGGGGAGCTGTTTTTT. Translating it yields CASSLVRTENTGELFF.

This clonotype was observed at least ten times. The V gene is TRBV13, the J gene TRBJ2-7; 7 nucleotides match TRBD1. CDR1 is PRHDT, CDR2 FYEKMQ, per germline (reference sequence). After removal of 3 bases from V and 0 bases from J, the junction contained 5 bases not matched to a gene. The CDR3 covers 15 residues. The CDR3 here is CASSFFDRASYEQYF. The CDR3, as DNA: TGTGCCAGCAGCTTCTTTGACAGGGCCTCCTACGAGCAGTACTTC.

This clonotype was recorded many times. CDR3 loop: CASSRTGVVFF. In DNA, the CDR3 is TGTGCCAGCTCAAGGACAGGGGTGGTGTTCTTC. The rearrangement uses TRBV18 and TRBJ2-1; 9 bases align to TRBD1. Germline V gene data show CDR1 as KGHSH and CDR2 as LQKENI. CDR3 size: 11 residues. With V trimmed by 5 bases and J by 15 bases, 5 bases remained unmatched.

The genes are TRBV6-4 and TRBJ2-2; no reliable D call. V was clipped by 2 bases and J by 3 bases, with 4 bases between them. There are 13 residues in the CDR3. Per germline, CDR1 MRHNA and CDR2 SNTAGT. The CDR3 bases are TGTGCCAGCAGTGACAGGGACACCGGGGAGCTGTTTTTT. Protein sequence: CASSDRDTGELFF.

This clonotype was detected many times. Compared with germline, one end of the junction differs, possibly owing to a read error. The CDR3 nucleotides read TGCAGTGCTCGAGACAGGCGACTCGGGTGGGCCAACGTCCTGACTTTC. This sequence encodes CSARDRRLGWANVLTF. The chain has TRBV20-1 and TRBJ2-6, with D tentatively TRBD1 (6 bases). The germline CDR1 and CDR2 sequences are DFQATT and SNEGSKA (reference sequence). The CDR3 runs 16 residues.

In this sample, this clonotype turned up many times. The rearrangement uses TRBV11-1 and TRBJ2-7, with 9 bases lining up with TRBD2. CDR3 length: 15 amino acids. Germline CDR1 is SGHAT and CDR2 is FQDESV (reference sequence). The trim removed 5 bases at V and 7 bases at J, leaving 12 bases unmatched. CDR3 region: CASSRLAAGYGEQYF. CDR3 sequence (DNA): TGTGCCAGCAGCAGACTAGCGGCCGGTTATGGAGAGCAGTACTTC.

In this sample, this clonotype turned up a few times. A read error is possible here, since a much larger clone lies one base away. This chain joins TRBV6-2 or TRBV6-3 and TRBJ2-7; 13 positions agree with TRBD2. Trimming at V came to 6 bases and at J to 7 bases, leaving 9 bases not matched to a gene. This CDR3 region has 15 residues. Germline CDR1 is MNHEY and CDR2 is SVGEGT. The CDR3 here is CASSPLEGLAGEQYF. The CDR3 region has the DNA TGTGCCAGCAGCCCACTCGAGGGACTAGCGGGGGAGCAGTACTTC.

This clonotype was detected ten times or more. The CDR3 DNA sequence: TGTGCCAGCAGCCACGAAGGAGGAATAGATACGCAGTATTTT. This translates into CASSHEGGIDTQYF. The gene calls are TRBV11-3 and TRBJ2-3; D may be TRBD2 (5 bases). Germline CDR1 is SGHNT and CDR2 is YENEEA. CDR3 size: 14 residues. The ends were cut back, 5 bases at V and 5 bases at J, with 14 bases in the middle.

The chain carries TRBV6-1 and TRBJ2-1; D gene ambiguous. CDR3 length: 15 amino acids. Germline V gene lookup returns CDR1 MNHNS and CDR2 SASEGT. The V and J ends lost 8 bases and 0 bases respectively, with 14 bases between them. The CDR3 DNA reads TGTGCCAGCGTTGGGCCTTTTTCCTCCTACAATGAGCAGTTCTTC. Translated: CASVGPFSSYNEQFF.

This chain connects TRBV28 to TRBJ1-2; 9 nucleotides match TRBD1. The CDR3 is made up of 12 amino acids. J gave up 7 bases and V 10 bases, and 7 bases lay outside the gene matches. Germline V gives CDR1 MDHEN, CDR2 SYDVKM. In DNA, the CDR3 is TGTGCCACCGCCGGGACAGGGCTTGGCTACACCTTC. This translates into CATAGTGLGYTF.

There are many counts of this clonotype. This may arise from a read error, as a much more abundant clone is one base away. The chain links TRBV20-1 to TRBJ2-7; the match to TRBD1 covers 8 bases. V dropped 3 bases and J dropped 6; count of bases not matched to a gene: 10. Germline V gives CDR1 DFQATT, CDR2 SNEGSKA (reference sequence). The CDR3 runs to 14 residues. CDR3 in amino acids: CSARPGQGWAEQYF. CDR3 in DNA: TGCAGTGCTAGGCCCGGACAGGGATGGGCCGAGCAGTACTTC.

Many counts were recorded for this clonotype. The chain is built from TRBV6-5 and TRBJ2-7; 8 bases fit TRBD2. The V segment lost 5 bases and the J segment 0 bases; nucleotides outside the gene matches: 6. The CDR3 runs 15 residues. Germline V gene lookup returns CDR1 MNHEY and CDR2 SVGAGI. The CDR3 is CASSRTSSSSYEQYF. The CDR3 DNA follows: TGTGCCAGCAGTCGGACTAGCTCTAGCTCCTACGAGCAGTACTTC.

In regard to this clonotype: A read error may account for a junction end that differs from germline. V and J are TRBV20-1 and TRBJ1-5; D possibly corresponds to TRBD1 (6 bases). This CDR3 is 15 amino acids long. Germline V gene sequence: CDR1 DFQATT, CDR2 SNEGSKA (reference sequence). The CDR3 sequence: CSVRDGDTSTQPQHF. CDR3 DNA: TGCAGTGTTAGAGATGGGGACACTAGCACTCAGCCCCAGCATTTT.

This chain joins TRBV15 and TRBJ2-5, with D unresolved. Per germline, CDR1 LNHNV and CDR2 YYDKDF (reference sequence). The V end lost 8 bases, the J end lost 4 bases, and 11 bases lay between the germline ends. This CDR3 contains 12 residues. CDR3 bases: TGTGCCACCGGCGGAGATGTAGAGACCCAGTACTTC. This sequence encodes CATGGDVETQYF.

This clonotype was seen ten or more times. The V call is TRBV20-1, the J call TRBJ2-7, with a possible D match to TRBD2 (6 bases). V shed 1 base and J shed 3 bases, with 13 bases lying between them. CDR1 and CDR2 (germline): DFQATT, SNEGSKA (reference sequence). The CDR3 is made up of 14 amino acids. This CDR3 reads CSARAIRDFYEQYF. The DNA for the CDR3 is TGCAGTGCTAGAGCCATCAGGGACTTCTACGAGCAGTACTTC.